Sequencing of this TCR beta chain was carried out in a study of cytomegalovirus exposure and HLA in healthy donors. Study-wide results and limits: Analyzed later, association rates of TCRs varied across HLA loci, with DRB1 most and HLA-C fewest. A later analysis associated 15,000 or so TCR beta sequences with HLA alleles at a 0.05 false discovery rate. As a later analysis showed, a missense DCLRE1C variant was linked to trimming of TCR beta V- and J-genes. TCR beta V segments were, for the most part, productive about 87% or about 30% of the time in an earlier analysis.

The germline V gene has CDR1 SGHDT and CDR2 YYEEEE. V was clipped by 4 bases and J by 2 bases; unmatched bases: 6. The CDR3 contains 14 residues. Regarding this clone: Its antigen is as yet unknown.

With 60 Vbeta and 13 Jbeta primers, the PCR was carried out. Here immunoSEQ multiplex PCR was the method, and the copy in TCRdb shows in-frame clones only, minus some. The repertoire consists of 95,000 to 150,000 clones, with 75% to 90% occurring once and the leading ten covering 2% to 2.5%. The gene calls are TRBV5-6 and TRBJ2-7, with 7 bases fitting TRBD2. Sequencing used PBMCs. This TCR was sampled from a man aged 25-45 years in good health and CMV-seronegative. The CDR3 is CASSRGGVAYEQYF. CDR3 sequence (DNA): TGTGCCAGCAGCCGTGGGGGGGTAGCCTACGAGCAGTACTTC.